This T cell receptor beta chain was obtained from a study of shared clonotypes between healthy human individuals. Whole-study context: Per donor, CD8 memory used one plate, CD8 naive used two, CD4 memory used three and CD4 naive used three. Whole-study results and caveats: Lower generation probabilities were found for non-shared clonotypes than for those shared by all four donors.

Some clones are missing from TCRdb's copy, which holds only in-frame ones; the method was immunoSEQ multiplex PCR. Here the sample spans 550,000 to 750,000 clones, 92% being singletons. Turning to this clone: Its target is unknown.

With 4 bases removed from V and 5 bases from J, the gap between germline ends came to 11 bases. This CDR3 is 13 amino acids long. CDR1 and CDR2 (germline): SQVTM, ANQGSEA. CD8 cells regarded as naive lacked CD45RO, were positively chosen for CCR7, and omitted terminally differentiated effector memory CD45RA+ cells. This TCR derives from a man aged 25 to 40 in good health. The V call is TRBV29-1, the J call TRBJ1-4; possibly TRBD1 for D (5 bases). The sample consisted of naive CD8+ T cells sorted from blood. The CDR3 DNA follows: TGCAGCGTTGTGGGAGGGGAGAATGAAAAACTGTTTTTT. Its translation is CSVVGGENEKLFF.